This is a list of T cell receptor beta chains from one sample in a study of shared T cell receptors in the human thymus. Assay: immunoSEQ multiplex PCR; the TCRdb copy retains only in-frame clones and omits some. The sample holds hundreds of thousands of clones, around 89% seen once. Separately, the same data were catalogued under a study of human thymus T cells.

The sample comprised thymocytes. The receptors were sampled from a boy under three years old with a congenital heart defect. CDR3s include the opening cysteine and the closing phenylalanine or tryptophan. Fields, in order: J gene, V gene, clone size, D gene, CDR3 protein, CDR3 DNA. A D gene is named only where the DNA matches it firmly. Expanded clones get a size class; other rows say once, few or many, or leave the size out.

j_gene: TRBJ2-7; v_gene: TRBV14; abundance: -; d_gene: -; CDR3aa: CASSQGGWMVHEQYF; CDR3nt: TGTGCCAGCAGCCAAGGCGGGTGGATGGTCCACGAGCAGTACTTC
j_gene: TRBJ2-3; v_gene: TRBV27; abundance: -; d_gene: TRBD2; CDR3aa: CASSWGLAGTDTQYF; CDR3nt: TGTGCCAGCAGTTGGGGACTAGCGGGGACAGATACGCAGTATTTT
j_gene: TRBJ1-5; v_gene: TRBV19; abundance: -; d_gene: -; CDR3aa: CASSISGNQPQHF; CDR3nt: TGTGCCAGTAGTATCTCAGGGAATCAGCCCCAGCATTTT
j_gene: TRBJ2-4; v_gene: TRBV7-2; abundance: -; d_gene: TRBD1; CDR3aa: CASSNRQGLAKNIQYF; CDR3nt: TGTGCCAGCAGTAACCGACAGGGGCTAGCCAAAAACATTCAGTACTTC
j_gene: TRBJ1-4; v_gene: TRBV18; abundance: -; d_gene: TRBD1; CDR3aa: CASSPDRAKLFF; CDR3nt: TGTGCCAGCTCACCAGACAGGGCAAAACTGTTTTTT
j_gene: TRBJ2-7; v_gene: TRBV21-1; abundance: -; d_gene: -; CDR3aa: CASHLTLAGGAANEQYF; CDR3nt: TGTGCCAGCCATCTTACCCTTGCTGGGGGGGCGGCCAACGAGCAGTACTTC
j_gene: TRBJ2-1; v_gene: TRBV7-2; abundance: -; d_gene: TRBD2; CDR3aa: CASGTPGGLAGRALEQFF; CDR3nt: TGTGCCAGCGGTACTCCGGGGGGACTAGCGGGCCGGGCGTTAGAGCAGTTCTTC
j_gene: TRBJ2-2; v_gene: TRBV18; abundance: -; d_gene: -; CDR3aa: CASSPTYKGTGELFF; CDR3nt: TGTGCCAGCTCACCGACATATAAGGGGACCGGGGAGCTGTTTTTT
j_gene: TRBJ2-2; v_gene: TRBV28; abundance: once; d_gene: -; CDR3aa: CASSSRYTGELFF; CDR3nt: TGTGCCAGCTCTAGCAGATACACCGGGGAGCTGTTTTTT
j_gene: TRBJ2-2; v_gene: TRBV7-8; abundance: -; d_gene: -; CDR3aa: CATLWGSLNTGELFF; CDR3nt: TGTGCCACCCTTTGGGGCTCCCTGAACACCGGGGAGCTGTTTTTT
j_gene: TRBJ1-4; v_gene: TRBV7-9; abundance: once; d_gene: TRBD1; CDR3aa: CASSPTSRQGDEKLFF; CDR3nt: TGTGCCAGCAGCCCAACCAGTCGACAGGGAGATGAAAAACTGTTTTTT
j_gene: TRBJ2-5; v_gene: TRBV6-6; abundance: -; d_gene: TRBD2; CDR3aa: CASSPRGTSAQETQYF; CDR3nt: TGTGCCAGCAGTCCGAGAGGGACTAGCGCACAAGAGACCCAGTACTTC
j_gene: TRBJ1-2; v_gene: TRBV29-1; abundance: -; d_gene: -; CDR3aa: CSVGGDYGYTF; CDR3nt: TGCAGCGTGGGGGGGGACTATGGCTACACCTTC
j_gene: TRBJ2-1; v_gene: TRBV30; abundance: -; d_gene: -; CDR3aa: CAWSVLGTEQFF; CDR3nt: TGTGCCTGGAGTGTTCTAGGTACTGAGCAGTTCTTC
j_gene: TRBJ2-2; v_gene: TRBV5-6; abundance: -; d_gene: -; CDR3aa: CASSHGTSNTGELFF; CDR3nt: TGTGCCAGCAGCCATGGGACTTCGAACACCGGGGAGCTGTTTTTT
j_gene: TRBJ2-7; v_gene: TRBV6-5; abundance: -; d_gene: TRBD2; CDR3aa: CASSYSASGTEQYF; CDR3nt: TGTGCCAGCAGTTACTCTGCTAGCGGGACCGAGCAGTACTTC
j_gene: TRBJ2-7; v_gene: TRBV27; abundance: -; d_gene: TRBD2; CDR3aa: CASSLETSGRSTYEQYF; CDR3nt: TGTGCCAGCAGTTTAGAGACTAGCGGGAGATCGACCTACGAGCAGTACTTC
j_gene: TRBJ2-7; v_gene: TRBV10-3; abundance: -; d_gene: TRBD1; CDR3aa: CAISDRDSTYEQYF; CDR3nt: TGTGCCATCAGCGACCGGGACAGCACCTACGAGCAGTACTTC
j_gene: TRBJ2-7; v_gene: TRBV28; abundance: -; d_gene: TRBD1; CDR3aa: CASSYGTGRSYEQYF; CDR3nt: TGTGCCAGCAGCTATGGGACAGGACGCTCCTACGAGCAGTACTTC
j_gene: TRBJ1-1; v_gene: TRBV19; abundance: few; d_gene: -; CDR3aa: CASSIARVGTEAFF; CDR3nt: TGTGCCAGTAGTATCGCCAGGGTCGGGACTGAAGCTTTCTTT
j_gene: TRBJ1-1; v_gene: TRBV15; abundance: -; d_gene: TRBD1; CDR3aa: CATSRGPGTGRTEAFF; CDR3nt: TGTGCCACCAGCAGAGGCCCCGGGACAGGGAGGACTGAAGCTTTCTTT
j_gene: TRBJ2-7; v_gene: TRBV5-1; abundance: once; d_gene: -; CDR3aa: CASSLKGAEREYYEQYF; CDR3nt: TGCGCCAGCAGCTTGAAGGGGGCGGAGCGGGAGTATTACGAGCAGTACTTC
j_gene: TRBJ2-1; v_gene: TRBV7-2; abundance: -; d_gene: TRBD2; CDR3aa: CASSPTSGIYNEQFF; CDR3nt: TGTGCCAGCAGCCCCACTAGCGGGATTTACAATGAGCAGTTCTTC
j_gene: TRBJ2-5; v_gene: TRBV5-6; abundance: -; d_gene: -; CDR3aa: CASSTPGETQYF; CDR3nt: TGTGCCAGCAGCACCCCCGGAGAGACCCAGTACTTC
j_gene: TRBJ2-3; v_gene: TRBV4-2; abundance: -; d_gene: -; CDR3aa: CASSQGAGAPDTQYF; CDR3nt: TGTGCCAGCAGCCAAGGAGCGGGCGCTCCAGATACGCAGTATTTT
j_gene: TRBJ2-5; v_gene: TRBV7-2; abundance: -; d_gene: TRBD1; CDR3aa: CASSSRDRGHQETQYF; CDR3nt: TGTGCCAGCAGCTCAAGGGACAGGGGGCACCAAGAGACCCAGTACTTC
j_gene: TRBJ2-3; v_gene: TRBV7-2; abundance: -; d_gene: -; CDR3aa: CASSPSHQDRYLTDTQYF; CDR3nt: TGTGCCAGCAGCCCGTCACACCAGGACAGATACCTCACAGATACGCAGTATTTT
j_gene: TRBJ2-1; v_gene: TRBV27; abundance: -; d_gene: TRBD2; CDR3aa: CATRPATLQASGRKSYNEQFF; CDR3nt: TGTGCCACCCGACCGGCCACCTTACAGGCTAGCGGGAGGAAGTCCTACAATGAGCAGTTCTTC
j_gene: TRBJ2-7; v_gene: TRBV18; abundance: -; d_gene: TRBD2; CDR3aa: CASSPSSGRPSYEQYF; CDR3nt: TGTGCCAGCTCACCATCAAGCGGGAGACCCTCCTACGAGCAGTACTTC
j_gene: TRBJ2-3; v_gene: TRBV27; abundance: -; d_gene: -; CDR3aa: CASSLGGGWDTQYF; CDR3nt: TGTGCCAGCAGTTTAGGTGGGGGCTGGGATACGCAGTATTTT
j_gene: TRBJ2-5; v_gene: TRBV11-3; abundance: -; d_gene: TRBD2; CDR3aa: CASSLFGGRGQETQYF; CDR3nt: TGTGCCAGCAGCTTATTTGGCGGGAGAGGGCAAGAGACCCAGTACTTC
j_gene: TRBJ2-1; v_gene: TRBV6-1; abundance: -; d_gene: -; CDR3aa: CASSSLVGDCYEQFF; CDR3nt: TGTGCCAGCAGTTCGCTGGTCGGGGACTGTTATGAGCAGTTCTTC
j_gene: TRBJ2-3; v_gene: TRBV2; abundance: -; d_gene: -; CDR3aa: CAIKRPLPQYF; CDR3nt: TGTGCCATCAAGAGGCCCCTCCCGCAGTATTTT
j_gene: TRBJ2-7; v_gene: TRBV27; abundance: -; d_gene: TRBD2; CDR3aa: CASSPGTSASYEQYF; CDR3nt: TGTGCCAGCAGTCCCGGGACTAGCGCGTCCTACGAGCAGTACTTC
j_gene: TRBJ2-7; v_gene: TRBV5-5; abundance: -; d_gene: -; CDR3aa: CASTLWGAEQYF; CDR3nt: TGTGCCAGCACCCTTTGGGGAGCCGAGCAGTACTTC
j_gene: TRBJ2-7; v_gene: TRBV5-4; abundance: -; d_gene: -; CDR3aa: CASSPVPGLQRAYEQYF; CDR3nt: TGTGCCAGCAGCCCCGTCCCGGGACTTCAGCGTGCCTACGAGCAGTACTTC
j_gene: TRBJ2-7; v_gene: TRBV11-1; abundance: -; d_gene: -; CDR3aa: CASSLHPGVRYEQYF; CDR3nt: TGTGCCAGCAGCTTACATCCGGGGGTTCGCTACGAGCAGTACTTC
j_gene: TRBJ2-2; v_gene: TRBV18; abundance: -; d_gene: -; CDR3aa: CASSAWEKANTGELFF; CDR3nt: TGTGCCAGCTCGGCCTGGGAGAAAGCGAACACCGGGGAGCTGTTTTTT
j_gene: TRBJ1-2; v_gene: TRBV4-3; abundance: -; d_gene: -; CDR3aa: CASSHGGQGYTF; CDR3nt: TGCGCCAGCAGCCACGGGGGGCAAGGCTACACCTTC
j_gene: TRBJ2-2; v_gene: TRBV6-5; abundance: -; d_gene: -; CDR3aa: CASSYLRHGELFF; CDR3nt: TGTGCCAGCAGTTATTTGAGACACGGGGAGCTGTTTTTT
j_gene: TRBJ1-2; v_gene: TRBV28; abundance: -; d_gene: -; CDR3aa: CANRGARSYGYTF; CDR3nt: TGTGCCAACCGTGGGGCGAGGAGTTATGGCTACACCTTC
j_gene: TRBJ1-2; v_gene: TRBV11-2; abundance: -; d_gene: TRBD1; CDR3aa: CASSLSKGARYGYTF; CDR3nt: TGTGCCAGCAGCTTAAGTAAGGGGGCGCGTTATGGCTACACCTTC
j_gene: TRBJ2-7; v_gene: TRBV19; abundance: few; d_gene: TRBD1; CDR3aa: CASSTSDRGAYEQYF; CDR3nt: TGTGCCAGTAGTACCTCGGACAGGGGGGCCTACGAGCAGTACTTC